The 17 T cell receptor beta chains below come from one sample, sequenced in a study of CD8 T cells in ankylosing spondylitis. Antigen specificity for these receptors is unknown. TCRdb re-derived calls from the 5' RACE reads in MiXCR, one entry per CDR3 protein. The sample yields 450,000 or so distinct CDR3 sequences, 25% to 30% seen once. Study observations and caveats: Blood from ankylosing spondylitis patients appeared to carry a characteristic eight-variant TCR beta motif.

The sequenced sample was blood, either unsorted or a sorted T cell fraction (not recorded which). These receptors originate from a male donor with ankylosing spondylitis.

This clonotype was observed a handful of times. The genes are TRBV12-3 or TRBV12-4 and TRBJ2-1; 13 bases align to TRBD2. The CDR3 length is 16 residues. V dropped 7 bases and J dropped 4; count of bases not matched to a gene: 7. This CDR3 reads CASTPLAGGPYNEQFF. The CDR3 DNA is TGTGCCAGCACTCCACTAGCGGGAGGGCCTTACAATGAGCAGTTCTTC.

The V call is TRBV20-1, the J call TRBJ2-7, with D perhaps matching TRBD1 (6 bases). CDR1 and CDR2 from the germline V gene are DFQATT and SNEGSKA (reference sequence). Between the trimmed V and J ends, which lost 3 bases and 6 bases, there was a span of 18 bases. CDR3 length: 14 residues. CDR3 in amino acids: CSASRGQGLIEQYF. As DNA, the CDR3 is TGCAGTGCTAGTAGGGGTCAGGGGCTGATCGAGCAGTACTTC.

CDR3 coding DNA: TGCGCCAGCAGCCAAGCTAGGACAGGGGCCGTGGACACTGAAGCTTTCTTT. Residues: CASSQARTGAVDTEAFF. The rearrangement links TRBV4-1 to TRBJ1-1; 9 bases line up with TRBD1. This CDR3 has 17 amino acids. Germline V gives CDR1 MGHRA, CDR2 YSYEKL. V was clipped by 1 base and J by 3 bases; unmatched bases: 9.

This clonotype showed up just a few times. V and J are TRBV20-1 and TRBJ2-3; D not resolved. Per germline, CDR1 DFQATT and CDR2 SNEGSKA (reference sequence). V shed 5 bases and J shed 4 bases, with 10 bases lying between them. The CDR3 is 12 amino acids. The CDR3: CSASLVADTQYF. In nucleotides, the CDR3 is TGCAGTGCTTCCCTAGTGGCAGATACGCAGTATTTT.

This clonotype was counted ten times or more. This rearrangement joins TRBV5-1 to TRBJ1-1, with D possibly being TRBD1 (5 bases). The CDR3 loop spans 13 amino acids. Per the germline V gene, CDR1 is SGHRS and CDR2 is YFSETQ. V was clipped by 0 bases and J by 3 bases, with 6 bases between them. The CDR3 is CASSLARDTEAFF. The CDR3, as DNA: TGCGCCAGCAGCTTGGCCAGGGACACTGAAGCTTTCTTT.

The chain employs TRBV3-1 and TRBJ2-5; D is undetermined. The CDR3 length is 12 residues. From germline, CDR1 is LGHDT and CDR2 YNNKEL (reference sequence). V gave up 4 bases and J gave up 3 bases, with 6 bases separating them. The CDR3 DNA follows: TGTGCCAGCAGCCGACTCAAAGAGACCCAGTACTTC. Translated, it gives CASSRLKETQYF.

The chain carries TRBV7-2 and TRBJ2-7; the D gene is possibly TRBD1 (6 bases). This CDR3 comprises 12 residues. V gave up 2 bases and J gave up 5 bases, with 7 bases separating them. Germline values: CDR1 SGHTA, CDR2 FQGNSA. The CDR3 spells CASSLNRDEQYF. CDR3 bases: TGTGCCAGCAGCTTAAACAGGGACGAGCAGTACTTC.

The table lists this clonotype with a few counts. The genes are TRBV20-1 and TRBJ2-2; TRBD2 might be the D (6 bases). Trimming pared 1 base from V and 1 base from J, leaving 13 bases between. CDR3 length: 16 residues. The germline V gene has CDR1 DFQATT and CDR2 SNEGSKA (reference sequence). The CDR3 region has the DNA TGCAGTGCTAGAGTCCCTGGAGGGGAGAACACCGGGGAGCTGTTTTTT. Translation gives CSARVPGGENTGELFF.

The rearrangement joins TRBV7-9 to TRBJ2-1, with TRBD2 as a possible D gene (5 bases). The CDR3 covers 16 residues. Germline V gene data show CDR1 as SEHNR and CDR2 as FQNEAQ (reference sequence). Trimming took off 2 bases at V and 8 bases at J, with 19 bases between the two ends. The CDR3 coding sequence is TGTGCCAGCAGCTTAAGGGAGAGAGCAGCGGAGGATGAGCAGTTCTTC. Translation gives CASSLRERAAEDEQFF.

This chain joins TRBV10-3 and TRBJ2-7; D unclear. CDR3 size: 13 residues. In germline, CDR1 is ENHRY, CDR2 SYGVKD. Deletions cut 8 bases from V and 0 bases from J, with 11 bases between. The CDR3 spells CAIEPHGSYEQYV. The CDR3 DNA sequence: TGTGCCATCGAGCCCCACGGCTCCTACGAGCAGTACGTC.

CDR3 region: CAWSSGLAGRNEQFF. The CDR3 DNA reads TGTGCCTGGAGCTCGGGCCTAGCGGGACGGAATGAGCAGTTCTTC. The genes are TRBV30 and TRBJ2-1, with 9 bases lining up with TRBD2. This CDR3 has 15 residues. Germline V CDR1 and CDR2: GTSNPN, SVGIG (reference sequence). V shed 3 bases, J shed 7 bases, and the junction held 10 bases outside the gene matches.

As regards this clonotype: One end of the junction is discordant with germline, which a read error may explain. The chain employs TRBV4-1 and TRBJ2-3; 7 bases agree with TRBD2. The germline V gene encodes CDR1 MGHRA and CDR2 YSYEKL. This CDR3 has 18 residues. CDR3 loop: CAISQDHGSGLGPDTQYF. Written as DNA, the CDR3 is TGCGCCATCAGCCAAGATCATGGTAGCGGGTTGGGTCCAGATACGCAGTATTTT.

V usage is TRBV29-1 and J usage is TRBJ1-5; no definite D call. The CDR3 loop spans 13 amino acids. CDR1 is SQVTM, CDR2 ANQGSEA, per germline. V dropped 5 bases and J dropped 3 bases, with 11 bases sitting between them. DNA of the CDR3: TGCAGCGTTCTATGGCAGCCCAATCAGCCCCAGCATTTT. Protein product: CSVLWQPNQPQHF.

The chain couples TRBV3-1 to TRBJ1-4; TRBD1 is a possible D gene (5 bases). Trimming removed 3 bases at V and 5 bases at J, with 16 bases between. There are 16 residues in the CDR3. The germline V gene has CDR1 LGHDT and CDR2 YNNKEL (reference sequence). The CDR3 protein is CASSHLKQGWNEKLFF. CDR3 coding DNA: TGTGCCAGCAGCCATCTAAAGCAGGGTTGGAATGAAAAACTGTTTTTT.

The chain employs TRBV24-1 and TRBJ1-2; 9 nucleotides align to TRBD1. The CDR3 length is 14 residues. The ends lost 5 bases at V and 3 bases at J; junction bases unmatched: 3. CDR1 KGHDR and CDR2 SFDVKD come from the germline V gene. The CDR3 loop reads CATSGGQGHYGYTF. The CDR3 DNA reads TGTGCCACCAGTGGGGGACAGGGACACTATGGCTACACCTTC.

The chain carries TRBV3-1 and TRBJ2-7; the match to TRBD2 covers 8 bases. There are 17 residues in the CDR3. Trimming took 5 bases from V and 5 from J; bases not matched to a gene: 17. The germline CDR1 and CDR2 sequences are LGHDT and YNNKEL (reference sequence). The CDR3 spells CASSFRLAGSRDNEQYF. As DNA, the CDR3 is TGTGCCAGCAGCTTTCGTCTAGCGGGTTCCAGAGACAACGAGCAGTACTTC.

The CDR3 DNA reads TGTGCCAGCAGATTGAGAGAGGCAACTAATGAAAAACTGTTTTTT. Encoded protein: CASRLREATNEKLFF. The rearrangement joins TRBV2 to TRBJ1-4; D remains ambiguous. V lost 6 bases to trimming and J lost 0 bases, with 11 bases between them. The CDR3 contains 15 residues. Germline assignment: CDR1 SNHLY and CDR2 FYNNEI. Full variable domain (outside the CDR3, taken from reference TRBV2 and TRBJ1-4): EPEVTQTPSHQVTQMGQEVILRCVPISNHLYFYWYRQILGQKVEFLVSFYNNEISEKSEIFDDQFSVERPDGSNFTLKIRSTKLEDSAMYFCASRLREATNEKLFFGSGTQLSVL.